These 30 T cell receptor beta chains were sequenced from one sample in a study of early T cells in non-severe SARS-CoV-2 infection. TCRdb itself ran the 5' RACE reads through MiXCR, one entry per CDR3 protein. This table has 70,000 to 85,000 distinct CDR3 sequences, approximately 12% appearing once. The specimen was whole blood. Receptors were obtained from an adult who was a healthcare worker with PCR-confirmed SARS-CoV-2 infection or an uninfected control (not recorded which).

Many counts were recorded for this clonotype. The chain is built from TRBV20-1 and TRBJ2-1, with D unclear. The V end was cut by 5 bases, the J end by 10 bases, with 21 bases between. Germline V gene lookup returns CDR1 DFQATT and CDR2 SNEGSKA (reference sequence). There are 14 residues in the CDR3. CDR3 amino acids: CSAQENPRRGEQFF. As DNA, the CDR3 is TGCAGTGCTCAGGAAAACCCCCGGCGTGGAGAGCAGTTCTTC.

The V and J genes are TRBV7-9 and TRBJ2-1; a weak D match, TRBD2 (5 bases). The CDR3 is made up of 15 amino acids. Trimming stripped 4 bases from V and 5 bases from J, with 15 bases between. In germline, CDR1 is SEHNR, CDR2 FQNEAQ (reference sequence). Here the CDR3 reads CASSSWAGLNNEQFF. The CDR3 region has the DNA TGTGCCAGCAGCTCCTGGGCGGGCCTGAACAATGAGCAGTTCTTC. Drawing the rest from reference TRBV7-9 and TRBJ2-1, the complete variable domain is DTGVSQNPRHKITKRGQNVTFRCDPISEHNRLYWYRQTLGQGPEFLTYFQNEAQLEKSRLLSDRFSAERPKGSFSTLEIQRTEQGDSAMYLCASSSWAGLNNEQFFGPGTRLTVL.

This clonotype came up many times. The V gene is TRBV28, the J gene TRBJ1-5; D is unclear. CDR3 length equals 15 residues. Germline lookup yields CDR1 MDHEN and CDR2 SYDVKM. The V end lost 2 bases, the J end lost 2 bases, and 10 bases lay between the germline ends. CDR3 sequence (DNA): TGTGCCAGCAGTTTAAGTCGGCGGGGCAATCAGCCCCAGCATTTT. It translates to CASSLSRRGNQPQHF.

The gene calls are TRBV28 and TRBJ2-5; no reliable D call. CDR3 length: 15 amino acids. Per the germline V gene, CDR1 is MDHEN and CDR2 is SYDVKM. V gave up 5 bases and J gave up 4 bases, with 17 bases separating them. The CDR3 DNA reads TGTGCCAGCAGTCTGGCCGGCAGAGGCAGAGAGACCCAGTACTTC. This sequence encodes CASSLAGRGRETQYF.

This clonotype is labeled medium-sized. The CDR3: CASSSPGTGGTGELFF. CDR3 sequence (DNA): TGTGCCAGCAGCTCTCCCGGGACAGGGGGCACCGGGGAGCTGTTTTTT. The chain carries TRBV7-9 and TRBJ2-2, with 11 bases identical to TRBD1. The CDR3 is made up of 16 amino acids. The ends lost 4 bases at V and 4 bases at J; junction bases unmatched: 5. Germline-derived CDR1 and CDR2 are SEHNR and FQNEAQ (reference sequence).

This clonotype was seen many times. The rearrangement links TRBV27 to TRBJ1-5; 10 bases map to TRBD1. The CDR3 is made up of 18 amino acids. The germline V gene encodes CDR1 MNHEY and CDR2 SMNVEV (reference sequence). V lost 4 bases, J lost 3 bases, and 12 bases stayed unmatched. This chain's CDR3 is CASSSNDRGLGNNQPQHF. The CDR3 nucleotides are TGTGCCAGCAGTTCTAACGACAGGGGGCTTGGGAACAATCAGCCCCAGCATTTT.

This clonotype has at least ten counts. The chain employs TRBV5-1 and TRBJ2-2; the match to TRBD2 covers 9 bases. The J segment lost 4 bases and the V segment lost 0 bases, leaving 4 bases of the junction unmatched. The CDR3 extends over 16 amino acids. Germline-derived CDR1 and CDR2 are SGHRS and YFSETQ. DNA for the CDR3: TGCGCCAGCAGCTTGGGAGCGGGAGGCGGCACCGGGGAGCTGTTTTTT. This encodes CASSLGAGGGTGELFF.

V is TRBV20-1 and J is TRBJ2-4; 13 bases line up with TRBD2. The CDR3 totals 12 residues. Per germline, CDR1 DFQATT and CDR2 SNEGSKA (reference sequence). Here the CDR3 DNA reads TGCAGAGCGGGACTAGCGGGGAACATTCAGTACTTC. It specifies CRAGLAGNIQYF.

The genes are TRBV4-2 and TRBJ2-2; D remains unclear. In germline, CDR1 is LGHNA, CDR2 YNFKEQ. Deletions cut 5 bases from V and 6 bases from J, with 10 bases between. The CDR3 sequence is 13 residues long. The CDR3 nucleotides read TGTGCCAGCAGCTCACAGACTGCCGGGGAGCTGTTTTTT. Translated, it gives CASSSQTAGELFF.

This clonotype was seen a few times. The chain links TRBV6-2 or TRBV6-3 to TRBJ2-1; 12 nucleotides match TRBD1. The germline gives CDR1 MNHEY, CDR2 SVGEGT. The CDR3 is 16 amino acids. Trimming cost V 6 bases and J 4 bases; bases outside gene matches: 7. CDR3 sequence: CASREWGQGAYNEQFF. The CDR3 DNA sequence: TGTGCCAGCAGGGAGTGGGGACAGGGGGCTTACAATGAGCAGTTCTTC.

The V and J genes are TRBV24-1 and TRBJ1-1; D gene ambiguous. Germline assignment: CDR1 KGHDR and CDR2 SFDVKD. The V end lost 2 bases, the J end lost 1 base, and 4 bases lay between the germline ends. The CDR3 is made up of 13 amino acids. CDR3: CATSDWKNTEAFF. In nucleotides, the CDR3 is TGTGCCACCAGTGATTGGAAGAACACTGAAGCTTTCTTT.

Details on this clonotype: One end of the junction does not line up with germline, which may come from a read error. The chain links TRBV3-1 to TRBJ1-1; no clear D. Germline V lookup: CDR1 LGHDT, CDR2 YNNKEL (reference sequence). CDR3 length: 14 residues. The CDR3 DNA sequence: TGTGCCAGCAGGCAAGGCGTTTGGACCACTGAAGCTTTCTTT. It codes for CASRQGVWTTEAFF.

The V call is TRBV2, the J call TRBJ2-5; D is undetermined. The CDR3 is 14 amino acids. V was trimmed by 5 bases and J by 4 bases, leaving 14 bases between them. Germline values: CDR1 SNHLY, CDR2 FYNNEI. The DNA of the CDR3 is TGTGCCAGCAGTTTTTTCCCGGCCTCAGAGACCCAGTACTTC. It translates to CASSFFPASETQYF.

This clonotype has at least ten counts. The CDR3: CASSTGTGRLQPQHF. DNA of the CDR3: TGTGCCAGTAGTACCGGGACAGGGAGATTGCAGCCCCAGCATTTT. The J gene is TRBJ1-5, the V gene TRBV19, with TRBD1 identical over 9 bases. The V gene's germline CDR1 is LNHDA and CDR2 SQIVND (reference sequence). The V segment lost 4 bases and the J segment 7 bases; nucleotides outside the gene matches: 8. The CDR3 contains 15 residues.

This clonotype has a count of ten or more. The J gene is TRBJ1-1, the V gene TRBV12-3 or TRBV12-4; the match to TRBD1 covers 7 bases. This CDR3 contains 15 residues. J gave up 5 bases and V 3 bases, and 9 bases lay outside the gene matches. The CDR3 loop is CASSLIGRGETEAFF. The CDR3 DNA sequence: TGTGCCAGCAGTTTGATCGGCAGGGGGGAAACTGAAGCTTTCTTT.

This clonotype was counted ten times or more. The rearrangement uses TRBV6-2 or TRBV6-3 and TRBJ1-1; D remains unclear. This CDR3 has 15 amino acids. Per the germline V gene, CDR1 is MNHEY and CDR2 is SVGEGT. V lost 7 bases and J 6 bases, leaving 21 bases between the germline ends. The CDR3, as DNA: TGTGCCAGCACAAAGACCCCCGGGCCACTGCCTGAAGCTTTCTTT. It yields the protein CASTKTPGPLPEAFF.

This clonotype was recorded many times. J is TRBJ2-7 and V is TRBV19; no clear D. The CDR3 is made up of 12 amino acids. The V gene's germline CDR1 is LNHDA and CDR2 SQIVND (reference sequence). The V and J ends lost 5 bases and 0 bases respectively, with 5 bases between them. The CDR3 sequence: CASSESSYEQYF. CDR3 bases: TGTGCCAGTAGTGAGAGCTCCTACGAGCAGTACTTC.

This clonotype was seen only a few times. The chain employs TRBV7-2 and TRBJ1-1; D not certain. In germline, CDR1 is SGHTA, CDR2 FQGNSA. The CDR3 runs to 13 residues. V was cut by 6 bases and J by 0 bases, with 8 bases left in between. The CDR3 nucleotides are TGTGCCAGCAGTCCAGGTTTGAACACTGAAGCTTTCTTT. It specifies CASSPGLNTEAFF.

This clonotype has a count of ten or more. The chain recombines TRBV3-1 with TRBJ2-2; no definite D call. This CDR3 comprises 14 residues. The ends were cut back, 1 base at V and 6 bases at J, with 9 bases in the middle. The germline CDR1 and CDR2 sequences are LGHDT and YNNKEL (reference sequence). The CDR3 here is CASSQVYGAGELFF. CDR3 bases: TGTGCCAGCAGCCAAGTTTATGGCGCCGGGGAGCTGTTTTTT.

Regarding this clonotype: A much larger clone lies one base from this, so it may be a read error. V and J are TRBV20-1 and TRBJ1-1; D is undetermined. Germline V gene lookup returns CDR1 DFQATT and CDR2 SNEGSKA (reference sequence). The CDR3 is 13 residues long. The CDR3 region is CSARDFRNAEAFF. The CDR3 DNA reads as TGCAGTGCTAGAGATTTCCGGAACGCTGAAGCTTTCTTT.

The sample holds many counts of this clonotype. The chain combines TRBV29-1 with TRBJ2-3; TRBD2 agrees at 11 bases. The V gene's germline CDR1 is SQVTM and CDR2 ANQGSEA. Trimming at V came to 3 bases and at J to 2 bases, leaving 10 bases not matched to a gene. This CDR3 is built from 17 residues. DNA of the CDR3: TGCAGCGTTGATGCAGGACTAGCGGGCGACAACACAGATACGCAGTATTTT. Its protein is CSVDAGLAGDNTDTQYF.

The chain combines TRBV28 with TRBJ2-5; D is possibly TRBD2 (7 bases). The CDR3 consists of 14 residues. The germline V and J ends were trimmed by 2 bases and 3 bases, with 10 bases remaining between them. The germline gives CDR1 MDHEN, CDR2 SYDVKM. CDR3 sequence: CASSLAGAEETQYF. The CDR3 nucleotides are TGTGCCAGCAGTTTAGCGGGGGCTGAAGAGACCCAGTACTTC.

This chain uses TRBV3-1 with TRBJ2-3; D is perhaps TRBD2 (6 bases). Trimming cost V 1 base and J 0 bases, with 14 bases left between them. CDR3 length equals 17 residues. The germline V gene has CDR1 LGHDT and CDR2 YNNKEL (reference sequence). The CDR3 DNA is TGTGCCAGCAGCCAAGGAGTCCCGGGGACTAGCACAGATACGCAGTATTTT. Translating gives CASSQGVPGTSTDTQYF.

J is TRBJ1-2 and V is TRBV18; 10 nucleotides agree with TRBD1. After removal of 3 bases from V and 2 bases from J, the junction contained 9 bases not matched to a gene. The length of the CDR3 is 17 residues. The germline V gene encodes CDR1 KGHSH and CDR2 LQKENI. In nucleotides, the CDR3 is TGTGCCAGCTCACCCGAGACAGGGGGCAGAGGAAACTATGGCTACACCTTC. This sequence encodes CASSPETGGRGNYGYTF.

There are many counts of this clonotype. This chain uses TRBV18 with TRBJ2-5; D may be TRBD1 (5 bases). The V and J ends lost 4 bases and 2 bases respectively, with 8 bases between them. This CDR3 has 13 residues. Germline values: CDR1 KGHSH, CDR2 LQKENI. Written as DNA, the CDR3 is TGTGCCAGCTCACGGGGCGAGCAAGAGACCCAGTACTTC. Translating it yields CASSRGEQETQYF.

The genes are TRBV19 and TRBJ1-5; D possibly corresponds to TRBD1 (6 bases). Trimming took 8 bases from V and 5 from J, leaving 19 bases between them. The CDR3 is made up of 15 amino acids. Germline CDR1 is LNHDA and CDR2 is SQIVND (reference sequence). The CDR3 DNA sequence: TGTGCCAGTGATTCAAGGGGGGGTATTCATCAGCCCCAGCATTTT. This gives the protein CASDSRGGIHQPQHF.

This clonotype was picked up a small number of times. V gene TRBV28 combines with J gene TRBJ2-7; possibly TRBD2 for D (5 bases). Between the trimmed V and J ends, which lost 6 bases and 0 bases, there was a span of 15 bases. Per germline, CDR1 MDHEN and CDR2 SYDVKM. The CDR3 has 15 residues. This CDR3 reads CASSPPRRGSYEQYF. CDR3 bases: TGTGCCAGCAGCCCACCTCGACGGGGCTCCTACGAGCAGTACTTC.

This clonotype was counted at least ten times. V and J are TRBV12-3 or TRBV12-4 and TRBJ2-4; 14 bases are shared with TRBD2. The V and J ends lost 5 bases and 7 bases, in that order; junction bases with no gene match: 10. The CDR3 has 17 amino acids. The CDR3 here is CASSPTGTSGRINIQYF. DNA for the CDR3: TGTGCCAGCAGTCCTACCGGGACTAGCGGGAGAATCAACATTCAGTACTTC.

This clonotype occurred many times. CDR3 in amino acids: CASSLRDRGRLGNQPQHF. The CDR3, as DNA: TGTGCCAGCAGTCTCCGGGACAGGGGGCGCCTAGGCAATCAGCCCCAGCATTTT. V usage is TRBV6-6 and J usage is TRBJ1-5, with 12 bases identical to TRBD1. Per germline, CDR1 MNHNY and CDR2 SVGAGI (reference sequence). Germline trimming cut 5 bases from V and 2 bases from J; bases unmatched to any gene: 10. The CDR3 is 18 amino acids.

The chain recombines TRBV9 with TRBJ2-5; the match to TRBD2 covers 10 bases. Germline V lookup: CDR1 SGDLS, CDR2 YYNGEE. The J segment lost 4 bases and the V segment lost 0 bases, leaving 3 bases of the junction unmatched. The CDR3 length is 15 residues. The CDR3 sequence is CASSVGLAGLETQYF. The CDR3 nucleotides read TGTGCCAGCAGCGTAGGACTAGCGGGTCTAGAGACCCAGTACTTC.